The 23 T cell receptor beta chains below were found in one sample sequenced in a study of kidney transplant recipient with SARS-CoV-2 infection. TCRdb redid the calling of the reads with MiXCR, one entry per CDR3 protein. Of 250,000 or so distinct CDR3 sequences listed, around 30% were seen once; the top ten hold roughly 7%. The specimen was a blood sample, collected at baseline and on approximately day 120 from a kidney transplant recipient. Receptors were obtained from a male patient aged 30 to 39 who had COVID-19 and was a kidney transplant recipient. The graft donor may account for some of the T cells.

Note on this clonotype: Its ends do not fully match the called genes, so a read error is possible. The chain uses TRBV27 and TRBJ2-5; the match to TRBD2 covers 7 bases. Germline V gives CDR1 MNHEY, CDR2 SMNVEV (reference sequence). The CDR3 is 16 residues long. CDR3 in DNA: TGTACCAGCAGTTTACGGTCTGCGGGGGAAGGTGAGACCCAGTACTTC. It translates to CTSSLRSAGEGETQYF.

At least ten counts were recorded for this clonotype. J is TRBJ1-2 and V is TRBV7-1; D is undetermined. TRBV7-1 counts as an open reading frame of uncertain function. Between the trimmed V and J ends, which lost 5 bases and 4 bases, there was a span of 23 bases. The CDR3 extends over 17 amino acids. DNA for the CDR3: TGTGCCAGCAGCGCGTTATTTCACGAGGGAAAGACCTATGGCTACACCTTC. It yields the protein CASSALFHEGKTYGYTF.

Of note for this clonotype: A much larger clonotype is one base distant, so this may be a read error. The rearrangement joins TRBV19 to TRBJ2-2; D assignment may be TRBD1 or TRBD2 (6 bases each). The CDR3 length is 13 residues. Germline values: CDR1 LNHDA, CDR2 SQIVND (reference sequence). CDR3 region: CASSAGAAGGLFF. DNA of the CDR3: TGTGCCAGTAGTGCAGGGGCTGCCGGGGGGCTGTTTTTT.

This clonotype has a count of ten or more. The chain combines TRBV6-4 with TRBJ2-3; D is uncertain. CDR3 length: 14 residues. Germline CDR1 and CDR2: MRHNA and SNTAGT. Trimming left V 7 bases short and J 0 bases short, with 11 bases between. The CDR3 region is CASKLTESTDTQYF. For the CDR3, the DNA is TGTGCCAGCAAATTAACAGAGAGCACAGATACGCAGTATTTT.

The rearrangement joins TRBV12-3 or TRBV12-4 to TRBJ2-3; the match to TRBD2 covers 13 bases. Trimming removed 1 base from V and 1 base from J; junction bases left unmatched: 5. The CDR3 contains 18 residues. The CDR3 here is CASSLGLAGGKRTDTQYF. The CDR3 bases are TGTGCCAGCAGTTTAGGACTAGCGGGAGGTAAACGCACAGATACGCAGTATTTT.

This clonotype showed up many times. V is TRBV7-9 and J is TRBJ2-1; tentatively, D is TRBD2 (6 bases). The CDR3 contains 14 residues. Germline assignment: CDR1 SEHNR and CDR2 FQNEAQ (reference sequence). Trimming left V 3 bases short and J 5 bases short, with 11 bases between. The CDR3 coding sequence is TGTGCCAGCAGCTTGGAACGGGAGAACAATGAGCAGTTCTTC. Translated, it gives CASSLERENNEQFF.

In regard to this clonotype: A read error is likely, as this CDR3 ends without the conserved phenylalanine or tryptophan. Here the CDR3 DNA reads TGTGCCAGCAGCGACATGCTCACCCCTCGAAAGACCTATGGCTACACCCTC. Its translation is CASSDMLTPRKTYGYTL. The J gene is TRBJ1-2, the V gene TRBV3-1; D unclear. There are 17 residues in the CDR3. Germline lookup yields CDR1 LGHDT and CDR2 YNNKEL (reference sequence). V was shortened by 5 bases and J by 4 bases, with 23 bases between the two germline ends.

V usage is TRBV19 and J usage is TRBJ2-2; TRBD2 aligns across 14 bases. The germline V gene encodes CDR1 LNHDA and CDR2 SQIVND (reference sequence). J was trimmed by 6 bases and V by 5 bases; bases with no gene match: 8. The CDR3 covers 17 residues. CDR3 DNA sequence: TGTGCCAGTAGTGCGGGGACTAGCGGGAGACATTCCGGGGAGCTGTTTTTT. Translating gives CASSAGTSGRHSGELFF.

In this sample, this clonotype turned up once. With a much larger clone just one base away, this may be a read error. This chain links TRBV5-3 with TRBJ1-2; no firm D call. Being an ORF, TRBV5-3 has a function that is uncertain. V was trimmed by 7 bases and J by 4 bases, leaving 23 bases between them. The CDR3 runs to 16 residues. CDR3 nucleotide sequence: TGTGCCAGACTAGGAGCAGTGGCGAGAAAGACCTATGGCTACACCTTC. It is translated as CARLGAVARKTYGYTF.

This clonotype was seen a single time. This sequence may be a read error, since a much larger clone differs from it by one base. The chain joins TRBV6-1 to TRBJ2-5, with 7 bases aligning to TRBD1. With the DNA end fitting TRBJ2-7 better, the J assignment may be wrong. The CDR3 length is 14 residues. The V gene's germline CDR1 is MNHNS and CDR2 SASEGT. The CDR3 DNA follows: TGTGCCGCCTCATTGACAGGGCATTCCTACGAGCAGTACTTC. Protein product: CAASLTGHSYEQYF.

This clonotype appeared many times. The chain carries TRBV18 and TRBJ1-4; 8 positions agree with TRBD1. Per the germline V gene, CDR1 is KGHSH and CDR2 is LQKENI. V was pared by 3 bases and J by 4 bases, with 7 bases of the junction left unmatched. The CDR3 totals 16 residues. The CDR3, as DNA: TGTGCCAGCTCACCGGCCGGGACAGGCGATAATGAAAAACTGTTTTTT. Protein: CASSPAGTGDNEKLFF. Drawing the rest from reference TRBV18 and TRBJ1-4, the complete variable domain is NAGVMQNPRHLVRRRGQEARLRCSPMKGHSHVYWYRQLPEEGLKFMVYLQKENIIDESGMPKERFSAEFPKEGPSILRIQQVVRGDSAAYFCASSPAGTGDNEKLFFGSGTQLSVL.

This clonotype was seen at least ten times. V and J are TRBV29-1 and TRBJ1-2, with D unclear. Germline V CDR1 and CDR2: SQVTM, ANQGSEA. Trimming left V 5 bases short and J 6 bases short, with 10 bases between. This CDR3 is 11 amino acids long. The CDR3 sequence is CSVWLHDGYTF. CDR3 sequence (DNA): TGCAGCGTTTGGTTGCACGATGGCTACACCTTC.

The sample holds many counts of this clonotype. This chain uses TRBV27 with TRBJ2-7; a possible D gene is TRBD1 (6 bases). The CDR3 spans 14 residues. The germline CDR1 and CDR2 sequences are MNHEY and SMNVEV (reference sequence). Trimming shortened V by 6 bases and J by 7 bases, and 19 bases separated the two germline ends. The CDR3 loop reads CASRGQGSSMEQYF. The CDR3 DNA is TGTGCCAGCAGGGGGCAGGGGTCTAGTATGGAGCAGTACTTC.

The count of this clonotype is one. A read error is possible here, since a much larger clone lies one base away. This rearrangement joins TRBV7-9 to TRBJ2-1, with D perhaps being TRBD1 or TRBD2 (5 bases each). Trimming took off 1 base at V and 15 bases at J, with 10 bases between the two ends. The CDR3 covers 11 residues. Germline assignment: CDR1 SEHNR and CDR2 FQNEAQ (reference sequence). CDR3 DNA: TGTGCCAGCAGCTTAGGGGACCCTCGGTTCTTC. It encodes CASSLGDPRFF.

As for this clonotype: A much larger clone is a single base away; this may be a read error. The CDR3 region is CASFETGLAQEAQYF. As DNA, the CDR3 is TGTGCCAGCTTTGAGACTGGACTAGCCCAAGAGGCCCAGTACTTC. The J gene is TRBJ2-5, the V gene TRBV6-5, with 8 bases that match TRBD2. Germline V lookup: CDR1 MNHEY, CDR2 SVGAGI. The CDR3 runs to 15 residues.

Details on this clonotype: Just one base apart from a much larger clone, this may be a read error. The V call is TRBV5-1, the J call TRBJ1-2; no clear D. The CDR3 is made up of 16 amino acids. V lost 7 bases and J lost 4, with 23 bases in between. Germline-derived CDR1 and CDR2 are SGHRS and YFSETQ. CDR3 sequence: CASYASSVRKTYGYTF. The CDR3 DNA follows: TGCGCCAGCTATGCGTCATCGGTTCGAAAGACCTATGGCTACACCTTC. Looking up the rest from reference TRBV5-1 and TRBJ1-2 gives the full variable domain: KAGVTQTPRYLIKTRGQQVTLSCSPISGHRSVSWYQQTPGQGLQFLFEYFSETQRNKGNFPGRFSGRQFSNSRSEMNVSTLELGDSALYLCASYASSVRKTYGYTFGSGTRLTVV.

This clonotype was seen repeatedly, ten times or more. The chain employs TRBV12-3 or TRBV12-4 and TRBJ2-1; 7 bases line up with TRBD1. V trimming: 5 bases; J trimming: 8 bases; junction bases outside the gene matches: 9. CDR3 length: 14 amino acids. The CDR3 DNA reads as TGTGCCAGCAGTCCGACAGGGAATGTGCATGAGCAGTTCTTC. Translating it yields CASSPTGNVHEQFF.

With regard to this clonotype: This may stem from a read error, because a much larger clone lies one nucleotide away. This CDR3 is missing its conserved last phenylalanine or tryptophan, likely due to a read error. The DNA of the CDR3 is TGTGCCAGCAGTCGGGCAACACGCTCTAGAAAGACCTATGGCTACACCCTC. Translation gives CASSRATRSRKTYGYTL. The J gene is TRBJ1-2, the V gene TRBV6-8; D is unresolved. Germline V gene lookup returns CDR1 MNHGY and CDR2 SAAAGT. The V end was cut by 5 bases, the J end by 4 bases, with 23 bases between. The CDR3 runs to 17 residues.

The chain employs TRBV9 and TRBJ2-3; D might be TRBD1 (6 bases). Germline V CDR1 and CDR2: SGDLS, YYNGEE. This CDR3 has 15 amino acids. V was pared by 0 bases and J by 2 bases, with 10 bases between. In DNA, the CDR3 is TGTGCCAGCAGCGTAGAAGGGACATTCACAGATACGCAGTATTTT. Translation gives CASSVEGTFTDTQYF.

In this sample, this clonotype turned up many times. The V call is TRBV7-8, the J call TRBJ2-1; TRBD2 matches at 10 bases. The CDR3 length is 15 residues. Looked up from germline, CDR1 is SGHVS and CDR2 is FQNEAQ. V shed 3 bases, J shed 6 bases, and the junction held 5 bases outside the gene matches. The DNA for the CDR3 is TGTGCCAGCAGCTTTAGGGCTAGCGGGAGCAATGAGCAGTTCTTC. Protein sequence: CASSFRASGSNEQFF.

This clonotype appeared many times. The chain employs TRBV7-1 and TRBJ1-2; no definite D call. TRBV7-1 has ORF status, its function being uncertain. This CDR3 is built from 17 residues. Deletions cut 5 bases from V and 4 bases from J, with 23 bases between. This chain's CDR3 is CASSQTCHEGKTYGYTF. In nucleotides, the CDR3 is TGTGCCAGCAGCCAAACTTGTCACGAGGGAAAGACCTATGGCTACACCTTC.

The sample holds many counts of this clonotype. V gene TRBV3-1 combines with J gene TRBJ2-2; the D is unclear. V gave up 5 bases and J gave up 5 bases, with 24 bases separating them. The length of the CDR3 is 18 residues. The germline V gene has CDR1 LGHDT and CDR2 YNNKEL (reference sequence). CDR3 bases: TGTGCCAGCAGCGTTTATTATCCCATTTCAGGCTTGACCGGGGAGCTGTTTTTT. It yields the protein CASSVYYPISGLTGELFF.

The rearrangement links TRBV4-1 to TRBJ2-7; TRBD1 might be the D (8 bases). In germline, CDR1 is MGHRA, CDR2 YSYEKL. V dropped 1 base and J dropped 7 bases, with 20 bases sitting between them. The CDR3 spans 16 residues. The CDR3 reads CASSQGGGRGPGEQYF. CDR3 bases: TGCGCCAGCAGCCAAGGCGGGGGCAGGGGGCCGGGTGAGCAGTACTTC.